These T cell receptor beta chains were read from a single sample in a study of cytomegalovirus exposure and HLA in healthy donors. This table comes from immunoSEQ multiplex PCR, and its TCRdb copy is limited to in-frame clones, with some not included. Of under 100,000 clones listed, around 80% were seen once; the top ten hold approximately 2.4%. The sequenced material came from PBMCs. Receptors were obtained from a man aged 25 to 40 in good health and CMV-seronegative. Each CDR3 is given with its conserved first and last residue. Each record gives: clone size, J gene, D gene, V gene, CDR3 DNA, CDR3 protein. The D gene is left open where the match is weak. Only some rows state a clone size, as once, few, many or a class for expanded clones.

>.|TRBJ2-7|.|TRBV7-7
TGTGCTAGCAGCTTAGAGGAGCGGCACGAGCAGTACTTC
CASSLEERHEQYF
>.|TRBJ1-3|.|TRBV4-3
TGCGCCAGCAGCCTGCAATCCCAGGCTTTCTCTGGAAACACCATATATTTT
CASSLQSQAFSGNTIYF
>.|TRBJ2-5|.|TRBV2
TGTGCCAGCAGTCCGGAGGGCCAAGAGACCCAGTACTTC
CASSPEGQETQYF
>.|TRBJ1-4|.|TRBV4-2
TGTGCCAGCAGCCAAAAAGGCGTAAAGGGAGGGGCAACTAATGAAAAACTGTTTTTT
CASSQKGVKGGATNEKLFF
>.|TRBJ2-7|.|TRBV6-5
TGTGCCAGCAGTTTGGTAGATAACTACGAGCAGTACTTC
CASSLVDNYEQYF
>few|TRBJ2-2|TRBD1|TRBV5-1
TGCGCCAGCAGCCCAGGGACAGGGACTGCTAGGGGGGAGCTGTTTTTT
CASSPGTGTARGELFF
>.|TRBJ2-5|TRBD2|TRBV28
TGTGCCAGCAGCCACTCTAGCGGGAAAGAGACCCAGTACTTC
CASSHSSGKETQYF
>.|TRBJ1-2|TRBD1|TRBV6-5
TGTGCCAGCAGGTCGCCGGGACAGGGGTACGGCTACACCTTC
CASRSPGQGYGYTF
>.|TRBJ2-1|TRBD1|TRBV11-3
TGTGCCAGCAGCCGCCACGGGACAGGGCTTGGCAATGAGCAGTTCTTC
CASSRHGTGLGNEQFF
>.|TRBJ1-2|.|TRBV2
TGTGCCAGCAGTGTTGAGGATTATGGCTACACCTTC
CASSVEDYGYTF
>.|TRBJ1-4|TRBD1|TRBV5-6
TGTGCCAGCAGCACTCCAGGGGGCGCAAATGAAAAACTGTTTTTT
CASSTPGGANEKLFF
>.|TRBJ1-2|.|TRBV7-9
TGTGCCAGCAGCCTCTCTAAGGGAGGGTTCTATGGCTACACCTTC
CASSLSKGGFYGYTF
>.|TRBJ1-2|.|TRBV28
TGTGCCAGCCTACAGGGCCACCGTGGAGCTAACTATGGCTACACCTTC
CASLQGHRGANYGYTF
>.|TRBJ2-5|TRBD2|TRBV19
TGTGCCGCCGGACTAGCGGGAGGTTGGGAGACCCAGTACTTC
CAAGLAGGWETQYF
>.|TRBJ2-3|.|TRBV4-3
TGCGCCAGCAGCCAAGAAAACTTGCGAACAGATACGCAGTATTTT
CASSQENLRTDTQYF
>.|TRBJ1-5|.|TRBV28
TGTGCCAGCAGTTTTCCAGGGGCCCGCAATCAGCCCCAGCATTTT
CASSFPGARNQPQHF
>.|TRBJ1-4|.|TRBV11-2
TGTGCCAGCCGTAAGCCTAACAGGTTTGGTGAAAAACTGTTTTTT
CASRKPNRFGEKLFF
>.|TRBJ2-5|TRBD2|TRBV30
TGTGCCTGGAAAGGTGCGGGGGTTATCGAGACCCAGTACTTC
CAWKGAGVIETQYF
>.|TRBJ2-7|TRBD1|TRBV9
TGTGCCAGCAGCGCGGCGGACAGGGGAATAGGAGAGCAGTACTTC
CASSAADRGIGEQYF
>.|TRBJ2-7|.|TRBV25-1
TGTGCCAGCAGCACCGACAGTACCCCCTCCTACGAGCAGTACTTC
CASSTDSTPSYEQYF
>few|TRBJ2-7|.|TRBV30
TGTGCCTGGAGTCTGGCGGAATACGAGCAGTACTTC
CAWSLAEYEQYF
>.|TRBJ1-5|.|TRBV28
TGTGCCGGGGGGGGGTGGCGCAATCAGCCCCAGCATTTT
CAGGGWRNQPQHF
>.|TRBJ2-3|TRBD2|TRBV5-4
TGTGCCAGCAGCTCTCGTTCCCAAGGGCGGGAGACGACAGATACGCAGTATTTT
CASSSRSQGRETTDTQYF
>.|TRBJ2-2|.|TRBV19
TGTGCCAGTAGTTGGAGGGCCGGGGAGCTGTTTTTT
CASSWRAGELFF
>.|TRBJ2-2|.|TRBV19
TGTGCCAGTGGCTTCTTCCTCACCGGGGAGCTGTTTTTT
CASGFFLTGELFF
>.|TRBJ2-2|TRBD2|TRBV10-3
TGTGCCATCAGTGAGAGGGCGGGAGGAGCGGGGGAGCTGTTTTTT
CAISERAGGAGELFF
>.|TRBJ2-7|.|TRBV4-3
TGCGCCAGCAGCCAAGAGACTACCCCCTCCTACGAGCAGTACTTC
CASSQETTPSYEQYF
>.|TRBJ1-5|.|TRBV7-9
TGTTCCAGCAGCTTAGCTGGCCCCAAGAATCAGCCCCAGCATTTT
CSSSLAGPKNQPQHF
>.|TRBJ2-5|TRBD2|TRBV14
TGTGCCAGCAGCCAAGAGGAGGGCTGGCGGGGGGGAGAGAGACGCTACTTC
CASSQEEGWRGGERRYF
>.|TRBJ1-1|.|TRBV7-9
TGTGCCAGCAGCTCAACCTCAGGGTCGGAGACTGAAGCTTTCTTT
CASSSTSGSETEAFF
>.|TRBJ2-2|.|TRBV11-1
TGTGCCAGCACCCGCGAGACCGGGGAGCTGTTTTTT
CASTRETGELFF
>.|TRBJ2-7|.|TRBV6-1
TGTGCCAGCAGTGAAGAAGCGGTGGCCTACGAGCAGTACTTC
CASSEEAVAYEQYF
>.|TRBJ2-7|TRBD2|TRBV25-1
TGTGCCAGCAGCCCAGGACTAGCGGATAGTTACGAGCAGTACTTC
CASSPGLADSYEQYF
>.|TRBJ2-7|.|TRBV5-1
TGCGCCAGCAGCTTGGTCGCAGGGATCCACGAGCAGTACTTC
CASSLVAGIHEQYF
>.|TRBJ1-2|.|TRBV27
TGTGCCAGCAAGGTTACAAGCGCCGATAATTTTGGCTACACCTTC
CASKVTSADNFGYTF
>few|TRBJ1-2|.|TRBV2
TGTGCCAGCAGTGAAGATTCAGGGCGAAACACCTTC
CASSEDSGRNTF
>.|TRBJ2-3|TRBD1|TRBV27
TGTGCCAGCAGTCGCACCGGGACAGCACTAGTCACAGATACGCAGTATTTT
CASSRTGTALVTDTQYF
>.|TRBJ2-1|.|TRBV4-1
TGCGCCAGCACCCTGTCCATGGGGACTCCCTTCAATGAGCAGTTCTTC
CASTLSMGTPFNEQFF
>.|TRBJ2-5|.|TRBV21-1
TGTGCCAGCAGCAAAGGGACAGGTCCCAAGCACCAAGAGACCCAGTACTTC
CASSKGTGPKHQETQYF
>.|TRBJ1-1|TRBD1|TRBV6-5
TGTGCCAGCAGAACAGGGGACCTTAGTGAAGCTTTCTTT
CASRTGDLSEAFF
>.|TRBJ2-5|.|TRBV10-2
TGCGCCAGCAGGAAGCAAGAGACTCAGTACTTC
CASRKQETQYF
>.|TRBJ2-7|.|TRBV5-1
TGCGCCAGCAGCTTGGATGCGACCTACGAGCAGTACTTC
CASSLDATYEQYF
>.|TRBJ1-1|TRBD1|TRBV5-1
TGCGCCAGCAGCTTGACTGGGACAGGGGGCGTAAACGAAGCTTTCTTT
CASSLTGTGGVNEAFF